This T cell receptor beta chain was sequenced during a study of CD8+ T cells in alopecia areata. Specified treatment: oral pan-JAK inhibitor, 5-10 mg twice daily. Both peripheral blood and punch biopsies of lesional scalp skin were obtained from patients who had alopecia areata. Extracted from the samples, RNA was reverse transcribed into cDNA to serve as the sequencing template. The data were produced by immunoSEQ multiplex PCR, yet TCRdb's version contains in-frame clones alone and is incomplete. The sample holds around 4,300 clones, over 55% seen once. Comment on this clone: At one end the junction does not follow the germline gene, possibly because of a read error.

CDR3 length equals 13 residues. CDR1 MNHNY and CDR2 SVGAGI come from the germline V gene (reference sequence). Material: skin, obtained at roughly week 36, from a patient treated with tofacitinib. V usage is TRBV6-6 and J usage is TRBJ2-1; the match to TRBD2 covers 7 bases. This TCR was recovered from a human donor with alopecia areata. The CDR3 is CASSYSASGAPIF. DNA of the CDR3: TGTGCCAGCAGTTACTCGGCTAGCGGAGCCCCTATCTTC.